The entry below describes one T cell receptor (beta chain). What it recognizes is unknown. The record originates from a study of radiotherapy plus CTLA-4 blockade in lung cancer. The study's findings and limits: Peripheral blood showed expansion of tumor-derived TCR clones after radiotherapy and ipilimumab. Interferon-beta, together with early blood T cell clone dynamics, reportedly best predicted response.

Participants had chemo-refractory metastatic non-small-cell lung cancer and were treated with focal radiation plus ipilimumab CTLA-4 blockade. The method was immunoSEQ multiplex PCR; TCRdb's version includes in-frame clones alone and lacks a portion of them. The table lists under 95,000 clones, around 80% of them singletons, with approximately 0.8% in the top ten. Sequencing used peripheral blood, obtained from a patient treated with radiotherapy plus ipilimumab. The sequence was obtained from a human donor with non-small cell lung cancer who had stable disease on radiotherapy plus ipilimumab.

CDR3: CASSYSTDTQYF. The DNA for the CDR3 is TGTGCCAGCAGTTATAGCACAGATACGCAGTATTTT. The V and J genes are TRBV2 and TRBJ2-3; D uncertain. Trimming removed 5 bases from V and 0 bases from J, with 3 bases in between. The CDR3 sequence is 12 residues long. Germline CDR1 SNHLY, CDR2 FYNNEI.